Described below is a single T cell receptor (beta chain) sequence and its context. Its target is not known. Collection of blood occurred at baseline, at cycle 4 day 1, and at cycle 7 day 1. This sample was included in a study of OX40 agonist ivuxolimab in advanced cancers. The wider study: Ivuxolimab was administered intravenously to patients at 0.01 to 10 mg/kg every 2 weeks.

This table comes from immunoSEQ multiplex PCR, and its TCRdb copy is limited to in-frame clones, with some not included. The repertoire holds tens of thousands of clones, 85% seen once, with approximately 2.6% in the top ten. CDR3 length equals 15 residues. Germline loops: CDR1 WSHSY, CDR2 SAAADI. The V gene lost 6 bases and the J gene lost 5 bases, with 17 bases spanning the gap. Study-level results: Expanded peripheral T cell antigen specificity was not determined.

This chain uses TRBV10-2 with TRBJ2-1, with D possibly TRBD2 on 5 matching bases. The sequencing here drew on CD4+ or CD8+ T cells sorted from blood, taken in a trial of the OX40 agonist ivuxolimab. The clonotype was recovered from an adult with an advanced solid tumor such as melanoma, head and neck, liver or kidney cancer. CDR3 nucleotides: TGCGCCAGCAGGGACCAGGAGCGGTCCAACAATGAGCAGTTCTTC. Its translation is CASRDQERSNNEQFF.